The 21 T cell receptor beta chains reported below all come from one sample, sequenced in a study of blood T cell repertoires in COVID-19. TCRdb's copy holds only in-frame clones and misses some; the assay was immunoSEQ multiplex PCR. The sample has hundreds of thousands of clones, more than 75% seen once; the top ten hold 2.1%. Input material: peripheral blood. The receptors shown here come from a woman in her 30s who had recovered from COVID-19.

The gene calls are TRBV10-3 and TRBJ2-7, with 9 positions matching TRBD1. After removal of 0 bases from V and 2 bases from J, the junction contained 5 bases not matched to a gene. This CDR3 is built from 16 residues. Looked up from germline, CDR1 is ENHRY and CDR2 is SYGVKD. CDR3 sequence (DNA): TGTGCCATCAGTGAGTCTCGACAGGGGGTCCCCTACGAGCAGTACTTC. Translating it yields CAISESRQGVPYEQYF.

This chain joins TRBV7-9 and TRBJ2-1; perhaps TRBD1 as D (5 bases). This CDR3 has 17 residues. Germline V gene lookup returns CDR1 SEHNR and CDR2 FQNEAQ (reference sequence). Trimming took 1 base from V and 3 from J, leaving 16 bases between them. In DNA, the CDR3 is TGTGCCAGCAGCTTAGAACCCCACAGGTTAGGCTACAATGAGCAGTTCTTC. Encoded protein: CASSLEPHRLGYNEQFF.

The chain's CDR3 is CASSLDGQGDSIYGYTF. The CDR3 nucleotides read TGCGCCAGCAGCTTGGATGGACAGGGGGATTCGATCTATGGCTACACCTTC. The V and J genes are TRBV5-1 and TRBJ1-2; 10 nucleotides align to TRBD1. The CDR3 has 17 residues. Germline CDR1 and CDR2: SGHRS and YFSETQ. V was clipped by 0 bases and J by 4 bases; unmatched bases: 9.

J is TRBJ1-2 and V is TRBV12-3 or TRBV12-4; D gene uncertain. The CDR3 spans 13 residues. V lost 6 bases and J lost 2, with 10 bases in between. The CDR3 spells CASRTDGNYGYTF. CDR3 coding DNA: TGTGCCAGCAGAACAGACGGAAACTATGGCTACACCTTC.

The CDR3 sequence is CSVRGGAPNTGELFF. The CDR3 DNA reads TGCAGCGTTAGGGGAGGGGCCCCGAACACCGGGGAGCTGTTTTTT. The J gene is TRBJ2-2, the V gene TRBV29-1, with TRBD2 matching over 7 bases. Germline CDR1 reads SQVTM; CDR2 reads ANQGSEA. Trimming took 5 bases from V and 0 from J; bases not matched to a gene: 6. This CDR3 comprises 15 residues.

The chain couples TRBV12-3 or TRBV12-4 to TRBJ2-1; D remains unclear. V was trimmed by 6 bases and J by 7 bases, leaving 13 bases between them. CDR3 length: 13 residues. The CDR3 reads CASSQSGANEQFF. The CDR3 DNA sequence: TGTGCCAGCAGCCAATCCGGAGCTAATGAGCAGTTCTTC.

The gene calls are TRBV5-4 and TRBJ2-3, with a possible D match to TRBD2 (5 bases). This CDR3 has 16 residues. The germline CDR1 and CDR2 sequences are SGHNT and YYREEE (reference sequence). V was clipped by 0 bases and J by 3 bases, with 14 bases between them. The CDR3 loop reads CASSLASTAGTDTQYF. The CDR3 DNA sequence: TGTGCCAGCAGCTTGGCCTCAACCGCGGGTACAGATACGCAGTATTTT.

This CDR3 reads CASSMGLGSYNEQFF. DNA for the CDR3: TGCGCCAGCAGCATGGGACTGGGCTCCTACAATGAGCAGTTCTTC. The chain couples TRBV5-1 to TRBJ2-1; weak D call: TRBD2 (6 bases). Trimming cost V 4 bases and J 0 bases, with 11 bases left between them. The CDR3 loop spans 15 amino acids. Germline V CDR1 and CDR2: SGHRS, YFSETQ.

This chain links TRBV9 with TRBJ1-1; D gene uncertain. Trimming left V 3 bases short and J 2 bases short, with 8 bases between. The germline CDR1 and CDR2 sequences are SGDLS and YYNGEE. This CDR3 spans 13 amino acids. The CDR3 nucleotides are TGTGCCAGCAGCGGTGGCGGAAACACTGAAGCTTTCTTT. Translation gives CASSGGGNTEAFF. Combining the CDR3 with reference TRBV9 and TRBJ1-1 gives the whole variable domain DSGVTQTPKHLITATGQRVTLRCSPRSGDLSVYWYQQSLDQGLQFLIQYYNGEERAKGNILERFSAQQFPDLHSELNLSSLELGDSALYFCASSGGGNTEAFFGQGTRLTVV.

The V gene is TRBV6-5, the J gene TRBJ2-7, with D perhaps TRBD2 (5 bases). Deletions cut 5 bases from V and 1 base from J, with 9 bases between. Looked up from germline, CDR1 is MNHEY and CDR2 is SVGAGI. The CDR3 extends over 13 amino acids. CDR3 residues: CASSRTHSYEQYF. CDR3 DNA: TGTGCCAGCAGTCGGACTCATTCCTACGAGCAGTACTTC.

The chain is built from TRBV7-2 and TRBJ2-7; 7 nucleotides match TRBD2. CDR1 is SGHTA and CDR2 is FQGNSA in the germline V gene. V gave up 5 bases and J gave up 2 bases; unmatched junction bases: 9. There are 15 residues in the CDR3. The chain's CDR3 is CASSSDWGRAYEQYF. CDR3 nucleotide sequence: TGTGCCAGCAGCAGCGACTGGGGGAGGGCCTACGAGCAGTACTTC.

The rearrangement joins TRBV30 to TRBJ2-2, with D possibly being TRBD1 (6 bases). The CDR3 totals 13 residues. Germline V gives CDR1 GTSNPN, CDR2 SVGIG (reference sequence). Trimming shortened V by 3 bases and J by 6 bases, and 11 bases separated the two germline ends. The CDR3 loop is CAWSDQGSGELFF. DNA for the CDR3: TGTGCCTGGAGCGATCAGGGGTCCGGGGAGCTGTTTTTT. The full variable domain, rest sourced from reference TRBV30 and TRBJ2-2, is SQTIHQWPATLVQPVGSPLSLECTVEGTSNPNLYWYRQAAGRGLQLLFYSVGIGQISSEVPQNLSASRPQDRQFILSSKKLLLSDSGFYLCAWSDQGSGELFFGEGSRLTVL.

The chain employs TRBV19 and TRBJ2-2; weak D call: TRBD1 (5 bases). V gave up 5 bases and J gave up 3 bases, with 16 bases separating them. The CDR3 loop spans 16 amino acids. Germline values: CDR1 LNHDA, CDR2 SQIVND (reference sequence). The chain's CDR3 is CASSFQSGSYTGELFF. CDR3 coding DNA: TGTGCCAGTAGTTTCCAGTCAGGGTCCTACACCGGGGAGCTGTTTTTT. Filled out from reference TRBV19 and TRBJ2-2, the complete variable domain reads DGGITQSPKYLFRKEGQNVTLSCEQNLNHDAMYWYRQDPGQGLRLIYYSQIVNDFQKGDIAEGYSVSREKKESFPLTVTSAQKNPTAFYLCASSFQSGSYTGELFFGEGSRLTVL.

The gene calls are TRBV4-2 and TRBJ1-4; D not certain. CDR3 size: 16 residues. The germline CDR1 and CDR2 sequences are LGHNA and YNFKEQ. Trimming took off 1 base at V and 5 bases at J, with 14 bases between the two ends. The CDR3 nucleotides are TGTGCCAGCAGCCAAGTGGAGGGTCGGAGCAATGAAAAACTGTTTTTT. Amino acids: CASSQVEGRSNEKLFF.

The table lists this clone with a count of one. This sequence joins TRBV5-4 and TRBJ1-1; 9 nucleotides agree with TRBD1. This CDR3 comprises 16 residues. The germline CDR1 and CDR2 sequences are SGHNT and YYREEE (reference sequence). J gave up 6 bases and V 4 bases, and 13 bases lay outside the gene matches. CDR3 DNA sequence: TGTGCCAGCAGCCCGGGGGGGACAGGGCCCTCAGCTGAAGCTTTCTTT. Amino acids: CASSPGGTGPSAEAFF.

This CDR3 reads CASSLDRGITEAFF. Here the CDR3 DNA reads TGTGCCAGCAGTTTGGACAGGGGAATCACTGAAGCTTTCTTT. The rearrangement links TRBV6-5 to TRBJ1-1, with TRBD1 matching over 9 bases. The CDR3 runs to 14 residues. The germline V gene encodes CDR1 MNHEY and CDR2 SVGAGI. V was clipped by 4 bases and J by 4 bases; unmatched bases: 4.

This clone was found a few times. The sample has other DNA sequences that encode this CDR3 too. V usage is TRBV6-5 and J usage is TRBJ2-7, with 7 bases that match TRBD2. V dropped 0 bases and J dropped 0; count of bases not matched to a gene: 5. Germline V gene data show CDR1 as MNHEY and CDR2 as SVGAGI. There are 16 residues in the CDR3. The CDR3: CASSYSSGGGSYEQYF. In DNA, the CDR3 is TGTGCCAGCAGTTACTCCTCGGGCGGGGGCTCCTACGAGCAGTACTTC.

The rearrangement links TRBV18 to TRBJ1-5, with 10 positions matching TRBD1. The CDR3 contains 15 residues. Germline values: CDR1 KGHSH, CDR2 LQKENI. V lost 3 bases and J lost 4; bases outside the gene matches: 3. CDR3 DNA: TGTGCCAGCTCACCGGACAGGGGGTTTAATCAGCCCCAGCATTTT. Its protein is CASSPDRGFNQPQHF.

The chain carries TRBV4-2 and TRBJ2-1; 9 bases match TRBD2. The CDR3 loop spans 16 amino acids. Looked up from germline, CDR1 is LGHNA and CDR2 is YNFKEQ. Germline trimming cut 4 bases from V and 2 bases from J; bases unmatched to any gene: 6. The CDR3 here is CASSPKAGGPYNEQFF. Here the CDR3 DNA reads TGTGCCAGCAGCCCTAAAGCGGGGGGCCCCTACAATGAGCAGTTCTTC.

The count of this clone is one. This sequence joins TRBV19 and TRBJ1-3; D is ambiguous. The CDR3 covers 15 residues. Germline V gives CDR1 LNHDA, CDR2 SQIVND (reference sequence). Trimming shortened V by 3 bases and J by 2 bases, and 11 bases separated the two germline ends. The CDR3 spells CASSMGSGAGNTIYF. In DNA, the CDR3 is TGTGCCAGTAGTATGGGTTCGGGAGCTGGAAACACCATATATTTT.

This chain connects TRBV23-1 to TRBJ1-6, with D unresolved. TRBV23-1 is known as an ORF, though its function is uncertain. V lost 8 bases, J lost 6 bases, and 14 bases lay in between. This CDR3 region has 14 residues. CDR3 amino acids: CASRNGDLNSPLHF. In nucleotides, the CDR3 is TGCGCCAGCCGCAACGGGGATCTTAATTCACCCCTCCACTTT.